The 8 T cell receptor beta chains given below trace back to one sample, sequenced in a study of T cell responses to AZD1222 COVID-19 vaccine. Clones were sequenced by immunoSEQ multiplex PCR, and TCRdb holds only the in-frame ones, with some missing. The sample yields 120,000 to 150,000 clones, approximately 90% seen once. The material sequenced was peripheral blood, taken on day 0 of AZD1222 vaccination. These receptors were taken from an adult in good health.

CDR3 sequence (DNA): TGTGCCAGCAGCGCCTCAGTGGGGGGGTGGCGAAGCTACACCTTC. Translated, it gives CASSASVGGWRSYTF. The genes are TRBV7-8 and TRBJ1-2, with D possibly being TRBD1 (5 bases). V lost 5 bases, J lost 9 bases, and 22 bases lay in between. The CDR3 extends over 15 amino acids. Germline assignment: CDR1 SGHVS and CDR2 FQNEAQ.

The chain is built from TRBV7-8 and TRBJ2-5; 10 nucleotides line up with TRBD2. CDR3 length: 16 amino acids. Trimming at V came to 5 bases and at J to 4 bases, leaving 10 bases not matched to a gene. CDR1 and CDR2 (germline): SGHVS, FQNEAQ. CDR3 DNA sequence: TGTGCCAGCAGCCTAGGCCCTAGCGGGAGTAGAGAGACCCAGTACTTC. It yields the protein CASSLGPSGSRETQYF.

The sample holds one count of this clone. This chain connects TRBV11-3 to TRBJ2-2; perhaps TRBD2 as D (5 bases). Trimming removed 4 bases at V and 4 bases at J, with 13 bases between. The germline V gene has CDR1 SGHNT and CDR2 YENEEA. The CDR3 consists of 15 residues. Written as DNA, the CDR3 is TGTGCCAGCAGCTCCGGGCGGACTCTCACCGGGGAGCTGTTTTTT. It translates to CASSSGRTLTGELFF. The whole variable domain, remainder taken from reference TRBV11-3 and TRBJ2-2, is EAGVVQSPRYKIIEKKQPVAFWCNPISGHNTLYWYLQNLGQGPELLIRYENEEAVDDSQLPKDRFSAERLKGVDSTLKIQPAELGDSAVYLCASSSGRTLTGELFFGEGSRLTVL.

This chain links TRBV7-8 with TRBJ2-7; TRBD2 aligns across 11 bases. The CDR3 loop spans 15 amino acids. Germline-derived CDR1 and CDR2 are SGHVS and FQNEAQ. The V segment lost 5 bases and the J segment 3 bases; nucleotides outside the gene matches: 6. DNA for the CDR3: TGTGCCAGCAGCCGGGGGACTAGCGGAGACTACGAGCAGTACTTC. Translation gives CASSRGTSGDYEQYF.

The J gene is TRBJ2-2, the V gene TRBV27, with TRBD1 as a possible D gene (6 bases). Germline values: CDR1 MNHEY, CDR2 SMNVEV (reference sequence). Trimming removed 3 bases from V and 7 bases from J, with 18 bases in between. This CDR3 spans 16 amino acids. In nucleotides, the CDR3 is TGTGCCAGCAGTTTTCCGACAGGAGGTGGGGTCGGGGAGCTGTTTTTT. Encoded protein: CASSFPTGGGVGELFF.

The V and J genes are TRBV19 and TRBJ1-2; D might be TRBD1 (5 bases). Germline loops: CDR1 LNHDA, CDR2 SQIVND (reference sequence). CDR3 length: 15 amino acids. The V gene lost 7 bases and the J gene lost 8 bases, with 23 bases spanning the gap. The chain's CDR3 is CASTSPGKGWSGYTF. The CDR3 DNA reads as TGTGCCAGTACCTCCCCGGGAAAGGGGTGGTCGGGCTACACCTTC.

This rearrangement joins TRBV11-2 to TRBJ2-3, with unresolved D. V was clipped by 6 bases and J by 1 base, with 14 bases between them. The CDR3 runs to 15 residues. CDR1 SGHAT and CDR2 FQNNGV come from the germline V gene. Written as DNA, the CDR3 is TGTGCCAGCAGTCCAAGGGAAGACGGCACAGATACGCAGTATTTT. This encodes CASSPREDGTDTQYF.

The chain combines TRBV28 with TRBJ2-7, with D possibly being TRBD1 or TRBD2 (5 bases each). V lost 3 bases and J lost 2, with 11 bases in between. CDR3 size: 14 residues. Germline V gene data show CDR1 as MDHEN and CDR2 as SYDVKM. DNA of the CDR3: TGTGCCAGCAGTTTTGGGGGTGCAACCTACGAGCAGTACTTC. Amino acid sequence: CASSFGGATYEQYF. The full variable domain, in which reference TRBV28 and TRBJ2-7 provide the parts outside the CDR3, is DVKVTQSSRYLVKRTGEKVFLECVQDMDHENMFWYRQDPGLGLRLIYFSYDVKMKEKGDIPEGYSVSREKKERFSLILESASTNQTSMYLCASSFGGATYEQYFGPGTRLTVT.